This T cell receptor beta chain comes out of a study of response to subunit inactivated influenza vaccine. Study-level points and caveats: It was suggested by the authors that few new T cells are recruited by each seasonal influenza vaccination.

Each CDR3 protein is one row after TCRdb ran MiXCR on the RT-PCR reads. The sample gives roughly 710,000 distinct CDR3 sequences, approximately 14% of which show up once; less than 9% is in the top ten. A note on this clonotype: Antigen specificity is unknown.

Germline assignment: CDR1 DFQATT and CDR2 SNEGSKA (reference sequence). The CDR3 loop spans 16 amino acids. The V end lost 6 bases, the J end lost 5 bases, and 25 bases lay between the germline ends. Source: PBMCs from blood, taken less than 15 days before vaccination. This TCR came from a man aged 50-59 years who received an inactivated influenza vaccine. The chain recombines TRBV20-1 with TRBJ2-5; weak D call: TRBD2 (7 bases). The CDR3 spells CSAPLGVTRGGETQYF. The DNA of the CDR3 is TGCAGTGCCCCCCTGGGGGTGACTAGGGGGGGGGAGACCCAGTACTTC.